The next 20 T cell receptor beta chains were all read from a single sample in a study of T cell repertoires in cytomegalovirus infection. MiXCR, applied by TCRdb to the reads, yields one record per CDR3 protein. The data contain 150,000 to 200,000 distinct CDR3 sequences, roughly 14% of them seen just once; the ten biggest clones take up approximately 30%. Sequencing was carried out using PBMCs. All receptors come from a human donor in good health (CMV status not recorded). Some clones in this sample may be carry-over from other donors' samples.

This CDR3 is CASSLSVLGQGASGNTIYF. CDR3 sequence (DNA): TGTGCCAGCAGTTTATCGGTTTTGGGGCAGGGGGCCTCTGGAAACACCATATATTTT. V is TRBV28 and J is TRBJ1-3; 8 bases are a match to TRBD1. In germline, CDR1 is MDHEN, CDR2 SYDVKM. V shed 1 base, J shed 0 bases, and the junction held 11 bases outside the gene matches. The CDR3 runs 19 residues.

This clonotype was recorded many times. This rearrangement joins TRBV5-1 to TRBJ2-5, with 13 bases fitting TRBD2. The junction had 4 bases not matched to a gene; V was cut back by 4 bases and J by 1 base. The CDR3 is 16 amino acids. Germline V gives CDR1 SGHRS, CDR2 YFSETQ. Written as DNA, the CDR3 is TGCGCCAGCAGCACGGGACTAGCGGGGAGCCAAGAGACCCAGTACTTC. It codes for CASSTGLAGSQETQYF.

This clonotype has ten or more counts. The chain carries TRBV7-6 and TRBJ1-3, with D unclear. From germline, CDR1 is SGHVS and CDR2 FNYEAQ. V lost 1 base and J 0 bases, leaving 10 bases between the germline ends. The CDR3 covers 16 residues. CDR3 sequence reads: CASSLGLASSGNTIYF. The DNA for the CDR3 is TGTGCCAGCAGCTTAGGACTAGCCTCCTCTGGAAACACCATATATTTT.

The V gene is TRBV20-1, the J gene TRBJ1-1; 8 positions agree with TRBD1. The V segment lost 4 bases and the J segment 4 bases; nucleotides outside the gene matches: 5. CDR1 is DFQATT and CDR2 is SNEGSKA in the germline V gene (reference sequence). The CDR3 spans 13 residues. The chain's CDR3 is CSAIGTGTTEAFF. CDR3 in DNA: TGCAGTGCTATCGGGACAGGAACCACTGAAGCTTTCTTT.

As for this clonotype: This may come from a read error, since a much larger clone is one base off. DNA for the CDR3: TGTGCCAGCAGCATTAGCAGGTCATTCACAGATACGCAGTATTTT. It yields the protein CASSISRSFTDTQYF. The rearrangement links TRBV7-4 to TRBJ2-3; D gene uncertain. The CDR3 has 15 residues. Germline V lookup: CDR1 SGHVT, CDR2 SQSDAQ. The V end lost 5 bases, the J end lost 2 bases, and 14 bases lay between the germline ends.

The rearrangement uses TRBV13 and TRBJ1-1; D unresolved. Trimming removed 1 base at V and 5 bases at J, with 11 bases between. The CDR3 has 14 amino acids. Germline assignment: CDR1 PRHDT and CDR2 FYEKMQ (reference sequence). The CDR3, as DNA: TGTGCCAGCAGCTTAGATCTTAAAGGGACTGAAGCTTTCTTT. It yields the protein CASSLDLKGTEAFF.

This clonotype was picked up many times. The gene calls are TRBV28 and TRBJ2-1; 10 bases line up with TRBD2. V dropped 8 bases and J dropped 7; count of bases not matched to a gene: 2. This CDR3 has 12 amino acids. CDR1 MDHEN and CDR2 SYDVKM come from the germline V gene. The CDR3 protein is CASQAGGNEQFF. The CDR3 DNA is TGTGCCAGCCAAGCGGGAGGGAATGAGCAGTTCTTC.

V usage is TRBV28 and J usage is TRBJ2-5; D may be TRBD2 (6 bases). This CDR3 is 14 amino acids long. V was shortened by 7 bases and J by 1 base, with 13 bases between the two germline ends. Germline CDR1 reads MDHEN; CDR2 reads SYDVKM. CDR3 in amino acids: CASNPGGTQETQYF. The CDR3 DNA follows: TGTGCCAGCAACCCTGGGGGGACCCAAGAGACCCAGTACTTC.

This clonotype was seen repeatedly, ten times or more. J is TRBJ2-3 and V is TRBV27, with D tentatively TRBD1 (6 bases). Deletions cut 3 bases from V and 3 bases from J, with 13 bases between. CDR3 size: 15 residues. Germline V gene lookup returns CDR1 MNHEY and CDR2 SMNVEV (reference sequence). Here the CDR3 reads CASSFQGIGTDTQYF. The CDR3 nucleotides are TGTGCCAGCAGTTTCCAGGGGATTGGGACAGATACGCAGTATTTT.

This clonotype occurred many times. The rearrangement joins TRBV6-2 or TRBV6-3 to TRBJ2-1, with a possible D match to TRBD2 (6 bases). V dropped 10 bases and J dropped 12 bases, with 19 bases sitting between them. This CDR3 is 12 amino acids long. Germline CDR1 MNHEY, CDR2 SVGEGT. CDR3 residues: CATKALGLSQFF. Written as DNA, the CDR3 is TGTGCCACAAAAGCACTAGGACTATCGCAGTTCTTC.

In its sample, this clonotype was seen many times. The chain employs TRBV7-2 and TRBJ2-5; D unclear. The V and J ends lost 1 base and 1 base respectively, with 22 bases between them. The CDR3 contains 19 residues. The germline gives CDR1 SGHTA, CDR2 FQGNSA. The CDR3 DNA is TGTGCCAGCAGCTTAGATAACGGTCGGACGCCTCTTTCCCAAGAGACCCAGTACTTC. This sequence encodes CASSLDNGRTPLSQETQYF. The full variable domain, completed using reference TRBV7-2 and TRBJ2-5, is GAGVSQSPSNKVTEKGKDVELRCDPISGHTALYWYRQSLGQGLEFLIYFQGNSAPDKSGLPSDRFSAERTGGSVSTLTIQRTQQEDSAVYLCASSLDNGRTPLSQETQYFGPGTRLLVL.

This clonotype was counted between two and nine times. V usage is TRBV6-5 and J usage is TRBJ2-7; maybe TRBD1 (6 bases). V gave up 9 bases and J gave up 6 bases, with 18 bases separating them. CDR1 is MNHEY, CDR2 SVGAGI, per germline. The CDR3 has 13 amino acids. The CDR3 DNA follows: TGTGCCAGATGGACAGTGGCCTGGGGCGAGCAGTACTTC. Protein sequence: CARWTVAWGEQYF.

This clonotype has ten or more counts. This chain connects TRBV5-5 to TRBJ2-2; a weak D match, TRBD1 (5 bases). CDR3 length: 17 amino acids. The V and J ends lost 5 bases and 2 bases respectively, with 19 bases between them. Germline V gene lookup returns CDR1 SGHKS and CDR2 YYEKEE (reference sequence). CDR3 in DNA: TGTGCCAGCAGTTTTCAACCCGACAGTGCCAACACCGGGGAGCTGTTTTTT. It is translated as CASSFQPDSANTGELFF.

The chain has TRBV28 and TRBJ1-5, with D unresolved. CDR3 size: 15 residues. V lost 7 bases to trimming and J lost 2 bases, with 15 bases between them. Germline V gene sequence: CDR1 MDHEN, CDR2 SYDVKM. Here the CDR3 DNA reads TGTGCCAGCAAAGGAAAAACATTCCGCAATCAGCCCCAGCATTTT. Its protein product is CASKGKTFRNQPQHF.

In its sample, this clonotype was seen a few times. The V and J genes are TRBV28 and TRBJ2-6; D is possibly TRBD1 or TRBD2 (5 bases each). The germline gives CDR1 MDHEN, CDR2 SYDVKM. The CDR3 consists of 16 residues. The V end lost 3 bases, the J end lost 0 bases, and 9 bases lay between the germline ends. CDR3 residues: CASSFRGLSGANVLTF. The CDR3 DNA is TGTGCCAGCAGTTTCCGGGGCCTCTCTGGGGCCAACGTCCTGACTTTC.

This sequence joins TRBV29-1 and TRBJ2-1, with TRBD1 matching over 9 bases. This CDR3 comprises 11 residues. The germline V gene has CDR1 SQVTM and CDR2 ANQGSEA. Trimming took 3 bases from V and 12 from J; bases not matched to a gene: 3. Written as DNA, the CDR3 is TGCAGCGTTGATAGGGGACAGGGGCAGTTCTTC. Its protein product is CSVDRGQGQFF.

This clonotype was seen more than once but under ten times. V and J are TRBV7-2 and TRBJ1-1; TRBD1 agrees at 10 bases. J lost 1 base, V lost 6 bases, and 2 bases had no gene match. The length of the CDR3 is 14 residues. Germline CDR1 and CDR2: SGHTA and FQGNSA. Written as DNA, the CDR3 is TGTGCCAGCAGTCGGGACAGGGGGAACACTGAAGCTTTCTTT. Its translation: CASSRDRGNTEAFF. The variable domain in full, completed from reference TRBV7-2 and TRBJ1-1, reads GAGVSQSPSNKVTEKGKDVELRCDPISGHTALYWYRQSLGQGLEFLIYFQGNSAPDKSGLPSDRFSAERTGGSVSTLTIQRTQQEDSAVYLCASSRDRGNTEAFFGQGTRLTVV.

This clonotype was recorded many times. One junction end does not reproduce the germline sequence, and a read error may be involved. The V call is TRBV28, the J call TRBJ2-1; no definite D call. Germline V CDR1 and CDR2: MDHEN, SYDVKM. This CDR3 has 14 amino acids. The CDR3 spells CATSITLAYNEQFF. DNA for the CDR3: TGTGCCACCAGTATTACCCTAGCCTACAATGAGCAGTTCTTC.

This clonotype has ten or more counts. J is TRBJ2-7 and V is TRBV6-2 or TRBV6-3; possible D gene TRBD2, 6 bases. The CDR3 covers 13 residues. The V and J ends lost 2 bases and 7 bases respectively, with 12 bases between them. In germline, CDR1 is MNHEY, CDR2 SVGEGT. The DNA for the CDR3 is TGTGCCAGCAGTTACGGGGGGTACGGAGAGCAGTACTTC. Translating it yields CASSYGGYGEQYF.

The rearrangement uses TRBV23-1 and TRBJ2-1, with 9 bases aligning to TRBD1. TRBV23-1 is recorded as an ORF, its role being uncertain. V gave up 4 bases and J gave up 5 bases; unmatched junction bases: 15. The CDR3 consists of 18 residues. CDR3 sequence: CASSREGGRDRDDNEQFF. CDR3 coding DNA: TGCGCCAGCAGTCGAGAAGGGGGTCGGGACAGGGACGACAATGAGCAGTTCTTC.